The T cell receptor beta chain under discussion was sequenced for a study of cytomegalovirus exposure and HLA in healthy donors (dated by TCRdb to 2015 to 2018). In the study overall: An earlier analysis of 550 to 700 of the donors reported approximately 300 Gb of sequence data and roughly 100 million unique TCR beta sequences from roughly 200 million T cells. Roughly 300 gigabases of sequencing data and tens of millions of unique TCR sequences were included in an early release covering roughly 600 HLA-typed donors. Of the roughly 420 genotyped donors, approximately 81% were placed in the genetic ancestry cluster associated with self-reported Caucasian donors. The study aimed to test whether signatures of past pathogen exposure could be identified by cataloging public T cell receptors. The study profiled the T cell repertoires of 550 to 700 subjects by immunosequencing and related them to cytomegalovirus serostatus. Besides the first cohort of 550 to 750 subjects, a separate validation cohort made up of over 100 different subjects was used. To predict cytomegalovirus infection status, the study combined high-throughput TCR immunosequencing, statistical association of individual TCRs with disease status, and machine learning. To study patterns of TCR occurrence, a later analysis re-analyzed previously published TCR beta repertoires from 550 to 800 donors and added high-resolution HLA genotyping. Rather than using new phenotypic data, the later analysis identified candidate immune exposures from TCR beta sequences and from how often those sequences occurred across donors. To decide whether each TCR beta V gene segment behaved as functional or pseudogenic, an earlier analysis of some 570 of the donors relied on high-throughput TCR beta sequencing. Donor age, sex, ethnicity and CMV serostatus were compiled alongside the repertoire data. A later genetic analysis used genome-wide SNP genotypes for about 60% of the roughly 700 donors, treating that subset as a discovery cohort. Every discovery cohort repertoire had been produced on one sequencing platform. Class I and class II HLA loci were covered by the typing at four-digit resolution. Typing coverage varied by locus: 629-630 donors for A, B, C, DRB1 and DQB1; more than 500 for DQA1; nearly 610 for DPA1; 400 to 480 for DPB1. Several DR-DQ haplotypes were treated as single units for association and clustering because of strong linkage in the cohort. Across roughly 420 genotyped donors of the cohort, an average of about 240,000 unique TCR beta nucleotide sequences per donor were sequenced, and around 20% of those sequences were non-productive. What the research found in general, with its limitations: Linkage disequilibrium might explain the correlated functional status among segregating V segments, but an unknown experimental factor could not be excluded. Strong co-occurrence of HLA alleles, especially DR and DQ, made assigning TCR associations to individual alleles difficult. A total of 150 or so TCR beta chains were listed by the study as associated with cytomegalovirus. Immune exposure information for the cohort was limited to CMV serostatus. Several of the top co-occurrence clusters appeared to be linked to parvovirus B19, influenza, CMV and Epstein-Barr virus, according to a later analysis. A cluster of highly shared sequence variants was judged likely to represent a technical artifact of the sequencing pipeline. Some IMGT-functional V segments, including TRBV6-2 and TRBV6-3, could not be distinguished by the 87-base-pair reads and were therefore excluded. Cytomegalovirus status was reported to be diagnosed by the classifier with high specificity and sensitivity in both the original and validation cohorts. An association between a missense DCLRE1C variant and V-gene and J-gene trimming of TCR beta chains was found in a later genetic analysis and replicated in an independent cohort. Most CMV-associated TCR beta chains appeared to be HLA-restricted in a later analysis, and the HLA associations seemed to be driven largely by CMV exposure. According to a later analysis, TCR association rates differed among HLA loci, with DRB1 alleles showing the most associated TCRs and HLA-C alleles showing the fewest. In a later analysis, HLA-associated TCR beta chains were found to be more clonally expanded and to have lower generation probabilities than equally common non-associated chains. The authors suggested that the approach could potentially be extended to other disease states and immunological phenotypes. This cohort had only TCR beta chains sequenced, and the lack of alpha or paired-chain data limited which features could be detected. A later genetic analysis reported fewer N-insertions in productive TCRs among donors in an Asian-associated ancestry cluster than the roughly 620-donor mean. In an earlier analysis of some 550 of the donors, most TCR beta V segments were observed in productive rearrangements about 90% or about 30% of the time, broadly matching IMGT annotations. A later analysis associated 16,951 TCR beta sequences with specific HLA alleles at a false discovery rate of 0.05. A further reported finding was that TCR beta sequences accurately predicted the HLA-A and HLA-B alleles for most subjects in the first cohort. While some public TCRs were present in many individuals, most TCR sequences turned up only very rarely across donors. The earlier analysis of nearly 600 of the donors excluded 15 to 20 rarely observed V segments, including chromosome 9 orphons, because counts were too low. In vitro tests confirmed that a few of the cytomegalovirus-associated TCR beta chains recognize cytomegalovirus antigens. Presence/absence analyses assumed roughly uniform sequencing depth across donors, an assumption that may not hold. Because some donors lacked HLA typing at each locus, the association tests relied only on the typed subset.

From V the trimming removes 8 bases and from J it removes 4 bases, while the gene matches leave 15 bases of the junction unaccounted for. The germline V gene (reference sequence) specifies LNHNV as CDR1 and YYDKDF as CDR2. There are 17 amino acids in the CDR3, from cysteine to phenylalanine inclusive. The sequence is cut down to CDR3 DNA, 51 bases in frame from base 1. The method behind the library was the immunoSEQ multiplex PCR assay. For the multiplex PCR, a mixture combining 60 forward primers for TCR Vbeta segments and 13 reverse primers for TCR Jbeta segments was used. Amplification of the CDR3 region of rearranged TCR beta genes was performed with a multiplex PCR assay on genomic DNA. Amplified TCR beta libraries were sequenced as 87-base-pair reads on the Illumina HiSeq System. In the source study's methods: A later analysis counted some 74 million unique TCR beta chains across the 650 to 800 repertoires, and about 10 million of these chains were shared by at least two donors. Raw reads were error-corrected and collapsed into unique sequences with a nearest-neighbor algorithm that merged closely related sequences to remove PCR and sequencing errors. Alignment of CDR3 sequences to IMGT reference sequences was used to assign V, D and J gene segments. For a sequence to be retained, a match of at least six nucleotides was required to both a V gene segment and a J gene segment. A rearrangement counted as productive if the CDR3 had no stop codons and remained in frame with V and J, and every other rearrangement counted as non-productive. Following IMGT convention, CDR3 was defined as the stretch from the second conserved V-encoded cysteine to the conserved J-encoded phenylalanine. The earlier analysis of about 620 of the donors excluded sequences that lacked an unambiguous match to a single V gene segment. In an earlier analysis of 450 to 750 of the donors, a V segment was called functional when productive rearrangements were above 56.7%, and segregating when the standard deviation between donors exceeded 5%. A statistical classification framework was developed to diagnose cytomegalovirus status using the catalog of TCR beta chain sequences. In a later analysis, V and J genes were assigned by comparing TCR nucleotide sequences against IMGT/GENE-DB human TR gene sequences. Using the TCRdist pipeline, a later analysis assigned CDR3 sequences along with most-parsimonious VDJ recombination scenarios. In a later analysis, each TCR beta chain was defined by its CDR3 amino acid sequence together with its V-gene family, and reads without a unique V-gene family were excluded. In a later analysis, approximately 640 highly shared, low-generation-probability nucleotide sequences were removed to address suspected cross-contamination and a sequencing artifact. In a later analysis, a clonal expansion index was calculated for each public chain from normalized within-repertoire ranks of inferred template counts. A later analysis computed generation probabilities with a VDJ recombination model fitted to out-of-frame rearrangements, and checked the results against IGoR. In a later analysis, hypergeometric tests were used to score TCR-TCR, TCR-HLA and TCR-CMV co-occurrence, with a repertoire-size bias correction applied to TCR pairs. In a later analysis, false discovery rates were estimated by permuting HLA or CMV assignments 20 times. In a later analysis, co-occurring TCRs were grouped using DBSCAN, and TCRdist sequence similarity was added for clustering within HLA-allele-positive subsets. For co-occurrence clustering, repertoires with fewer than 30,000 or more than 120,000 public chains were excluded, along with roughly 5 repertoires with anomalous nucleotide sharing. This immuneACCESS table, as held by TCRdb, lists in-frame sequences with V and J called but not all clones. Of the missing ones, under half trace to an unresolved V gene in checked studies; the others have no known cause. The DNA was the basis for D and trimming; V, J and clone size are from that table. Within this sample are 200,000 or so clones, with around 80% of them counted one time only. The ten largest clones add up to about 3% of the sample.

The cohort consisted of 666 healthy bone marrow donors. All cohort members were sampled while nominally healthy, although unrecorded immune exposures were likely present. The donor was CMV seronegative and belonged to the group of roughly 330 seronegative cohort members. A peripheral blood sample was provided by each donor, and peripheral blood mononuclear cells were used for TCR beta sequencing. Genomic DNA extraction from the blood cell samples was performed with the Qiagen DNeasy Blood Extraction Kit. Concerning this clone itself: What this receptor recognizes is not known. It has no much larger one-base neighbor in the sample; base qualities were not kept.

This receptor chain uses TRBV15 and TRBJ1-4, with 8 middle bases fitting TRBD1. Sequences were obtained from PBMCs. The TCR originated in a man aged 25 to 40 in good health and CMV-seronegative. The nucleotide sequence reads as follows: TGTGCCACCCAACCCGGGGACAGGTTAAATCTTAATGAAAAACTGTTTTTT. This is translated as CATQPGDRLNLNEKLFF.